What follows is one T cell receptor beta chain and its context. Antigen unknown. V gave up 1 base and J gave up 5 bases; unmatched junction bases: 2. Germline CDR1 and CDR2: SGHRS and YFSETQ. The CDR3 extends over 14 amino acids. This sample is drawn from a study of blood T cell dynamics during melanoma immunotherapy. Study findings and constraints: The study could not tell melanoma-specific clones from general immune activation.

The time point was: pre-treatment baseline. Blood was drawn before treatment and at week 3 after checkpoint blockade. No patient had earlier systemic cancer treatment, concurrent immunosuppressants, or another active cancer. Every bulk PBMC sample received the same 350 ng of DNA. The protocol was immunoSEQ multiplex PCR, while the TCRdb copy is restricted to in-frame clones and leaves out a portion. The table shows around 4,800 clones, with more than 75% occurring only once. The specimen was blood, collected from a patient treated with checkpoint blockade. The clonotype comes from a human donor with melanoma. V is TRBV5-1 and J is TRBJ2-7, with TRBD2 identical over 11 bases. CDR3 sequence reads: CASSLLAGGHEQYF. The CDR3 nucleotides are TGCGCCAGCAGCTTGCTAGCGGGAGGCCACGAGCAGTACTTC.